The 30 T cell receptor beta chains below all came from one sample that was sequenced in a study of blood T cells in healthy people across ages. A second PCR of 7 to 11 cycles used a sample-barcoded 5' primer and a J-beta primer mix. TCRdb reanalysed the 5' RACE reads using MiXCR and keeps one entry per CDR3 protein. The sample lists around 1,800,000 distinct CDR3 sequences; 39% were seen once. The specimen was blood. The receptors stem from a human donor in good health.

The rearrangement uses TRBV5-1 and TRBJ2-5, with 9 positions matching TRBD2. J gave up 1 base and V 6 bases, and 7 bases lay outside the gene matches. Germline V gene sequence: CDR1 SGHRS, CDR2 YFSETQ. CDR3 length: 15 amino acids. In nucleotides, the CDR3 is TGCGCCAGCAAGGGAACTAGCGGGCCCCAAGAGACCCAGTACTTC. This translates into CASKGTSGPQETQYF.

CDR3 nucleotide sequence: TGTGCCAGTAAGCAGGGATATAATTCACCCCTCCACTTT. Protein sequence: CASKQGYNSPLHF. The genes are TRBV28 and TRBJ1-6, with D maybe TRBD1 (5 bases). This CDR3 is 13 amino acids long. Germline V gene sequence: CDR1 MDHEN, CDR2 SYDVKM. V was pared by 9 bases and J by 4 bases, with 10 bases between.

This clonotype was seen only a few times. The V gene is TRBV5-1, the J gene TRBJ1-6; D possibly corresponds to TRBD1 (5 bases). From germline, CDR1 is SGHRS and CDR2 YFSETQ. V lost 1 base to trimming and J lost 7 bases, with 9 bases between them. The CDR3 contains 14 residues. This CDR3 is CASSLRDGNSPLHF. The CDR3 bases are TGCGCCAGCAGCTTGCGGGACGGCAATTCACCCCTCCACTTT.

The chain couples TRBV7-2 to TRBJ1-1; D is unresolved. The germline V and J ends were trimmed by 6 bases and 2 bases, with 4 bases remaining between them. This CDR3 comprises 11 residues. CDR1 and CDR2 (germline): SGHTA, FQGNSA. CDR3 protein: CASRYNTEAFF. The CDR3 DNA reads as TGTGCCAGCAGATATAACACTGAAGCTTTCTTT. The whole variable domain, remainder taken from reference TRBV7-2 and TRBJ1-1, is GAGVSQSPSNKVTEKGKDVELRCDPISGHTALYWYRQSLGQGLEFLIYFQGNSAPDKSGLPSDRFSAERTGGSVSTLTIQRTQQEDSAVYLCASRYNTEAFFGQGTRLTVV.

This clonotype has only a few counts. CDR3 region: CASSESRPSNQPQHF. Here the CDR3 DNA reads TGTGCCAGCAGTGAGTCCAGACCTAGCAATCAGCCCCAGCATTTT. This chain links TRBV2 with TRBJ1-5; no clear D. CDR3 size: 15 residues. CDR1 and CDR2 (germline): SNHLY, FYNNEI. Trimming removed 3 bases from V and 0 bases from J, with 9 bases in between.

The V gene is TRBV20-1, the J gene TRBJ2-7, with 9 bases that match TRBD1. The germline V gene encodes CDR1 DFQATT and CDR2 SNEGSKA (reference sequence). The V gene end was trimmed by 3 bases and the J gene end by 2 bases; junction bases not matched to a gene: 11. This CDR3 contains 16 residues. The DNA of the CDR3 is TGCAGTGCTAGTGGTTTCCGGGACAGGGTCGCCTACGAGCAGTACTTC. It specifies CSASGFRDRVAYEQYF.

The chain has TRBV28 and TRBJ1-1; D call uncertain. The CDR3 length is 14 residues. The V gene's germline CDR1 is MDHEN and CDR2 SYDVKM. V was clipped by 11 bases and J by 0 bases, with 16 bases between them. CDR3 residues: CAGRSGGLNTEAFF. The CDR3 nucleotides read TGTGCCGGAAGGTCGGGAGGGTTGAACACTGAAGCTTTCTTT. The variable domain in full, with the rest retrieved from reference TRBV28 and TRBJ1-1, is DVKVTQSSRYLVKRTGEKVFLECVQDMDHENMFWYRQDPGLGLRLIYFSYDVKMKEKGDIPEGYSVSREKKERFSLILESASTNQTSMYLCAGRSGGLNTEAFFGQGTRLTVV.

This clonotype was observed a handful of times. The CDR3 loop is CSACLGTDSYEQYF. CDR3 nucleotide sequence: TGCAGCGCTTGCCTCGGGACGGACTCCTACGAGCAGTACTTC. This chain joins TRBV29-1 and TRBJ2-7; D possibly uses TRBD1 or TRBD2 (5 bases each). Germline CDR1 reads SQVTM; CDR2 reads ANQGSEA. With 7 bases removed from V and 0 bases from J, the gap between germline ends came to 16 bases. This CDR3 comprises 14 residues.

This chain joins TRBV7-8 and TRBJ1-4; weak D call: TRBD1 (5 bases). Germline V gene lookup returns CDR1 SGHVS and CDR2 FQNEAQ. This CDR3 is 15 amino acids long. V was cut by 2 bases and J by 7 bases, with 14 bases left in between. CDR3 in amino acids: CASSLREPGGEKLFF. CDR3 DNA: TGTGCCAGCAGCTTAAGGGAGCCGGGGGGTGAAAAACTGTTTTTT.

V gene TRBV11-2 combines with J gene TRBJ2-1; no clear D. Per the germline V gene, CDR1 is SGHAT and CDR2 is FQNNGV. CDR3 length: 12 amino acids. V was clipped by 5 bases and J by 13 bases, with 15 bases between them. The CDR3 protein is CASSREDSSQFF. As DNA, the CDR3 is TGTGCCAGCAGCAGGGAAGACTCATCCCAGTTCTTC. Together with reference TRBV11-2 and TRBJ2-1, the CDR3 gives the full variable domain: EAGVAQSPRYKIIEKRQSVAFWCNPISGHATLYWYQQILGQGPKLLIQFQNNGVVDDSQLPKDRFSAERLKGVDSTLKIQPAKLEDSAVYLCASSREDSSQFFGPGTRLTVL.

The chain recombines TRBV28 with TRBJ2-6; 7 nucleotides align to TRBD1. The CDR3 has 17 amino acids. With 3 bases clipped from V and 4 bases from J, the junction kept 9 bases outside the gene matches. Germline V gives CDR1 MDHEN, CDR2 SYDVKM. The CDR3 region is CASSFPGGANGANVLTF. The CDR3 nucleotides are TGTGCCAGCAGTTTCCCAGGGGGAGCGAACGGGGCCAACGTCCTGACTTTC.

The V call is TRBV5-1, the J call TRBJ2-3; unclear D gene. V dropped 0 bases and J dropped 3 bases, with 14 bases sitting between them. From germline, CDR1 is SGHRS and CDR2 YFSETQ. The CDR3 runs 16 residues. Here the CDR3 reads CASSLASSFRTDTQYF. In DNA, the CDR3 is TGCGCCAGCAGCTTGGCCAGCTCCTTTAGAACAGATACGCAGTATTTT.

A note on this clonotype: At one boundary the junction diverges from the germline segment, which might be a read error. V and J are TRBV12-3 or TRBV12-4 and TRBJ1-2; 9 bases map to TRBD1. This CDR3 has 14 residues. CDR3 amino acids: CASSTGGADYDYTF. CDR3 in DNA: TGTGCCAGCAGTACAGGGGGCGCCGACTATGACTACACCTTC.

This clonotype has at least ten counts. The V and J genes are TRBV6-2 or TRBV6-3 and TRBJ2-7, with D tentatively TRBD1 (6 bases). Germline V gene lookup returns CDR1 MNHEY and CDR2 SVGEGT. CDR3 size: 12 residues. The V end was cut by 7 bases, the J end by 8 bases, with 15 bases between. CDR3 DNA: TGTGCCAGCACCTGGACAGAAACCAAGCAGTACTTC. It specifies CASTWTETKQYF.

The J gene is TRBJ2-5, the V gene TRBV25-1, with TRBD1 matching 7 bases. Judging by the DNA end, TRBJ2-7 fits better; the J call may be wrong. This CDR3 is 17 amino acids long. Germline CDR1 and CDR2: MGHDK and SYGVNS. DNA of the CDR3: TGTGCCAGCAGCGTCCGCCTAGAACAGGGGTCCCACGACGAGCAGTACTTC. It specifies CASSVRLEQGSHDEQYF.

The CDR3 loop is CASRPTGAPGEQYF. The CDR3, as DNA: TGTGCCAGCAGACCGACAGGCGCCCCGGGCGAGCAGTACTTC. V is TRBV7-2 and J is TRBJ2-7; tentative D call: TRBD1 (6 bases). V shed 6 bases and J shed 6 bases, with 18 bases lying between them. Per the germline V gene, CDR1 is SGHTA and CDR2 is FQGNSA. The CDR3 is 14 residues long.

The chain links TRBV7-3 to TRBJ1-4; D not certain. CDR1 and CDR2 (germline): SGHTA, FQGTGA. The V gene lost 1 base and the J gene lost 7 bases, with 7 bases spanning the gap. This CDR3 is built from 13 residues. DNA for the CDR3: TGTGCCAGCAGCTTAAGCGAGGGTGAAAAACTGTTTTTT. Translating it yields CASSLSEGEKLFF.

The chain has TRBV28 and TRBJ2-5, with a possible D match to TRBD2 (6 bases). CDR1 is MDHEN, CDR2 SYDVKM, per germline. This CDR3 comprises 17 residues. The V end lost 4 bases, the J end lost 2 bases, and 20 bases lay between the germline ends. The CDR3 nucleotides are TGTGCCAGCAGTTACCTAGGGGTTTCGGGACTTCAAGAGACCCAGTACTTC. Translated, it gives CASSYLGVSGLQETQYF.

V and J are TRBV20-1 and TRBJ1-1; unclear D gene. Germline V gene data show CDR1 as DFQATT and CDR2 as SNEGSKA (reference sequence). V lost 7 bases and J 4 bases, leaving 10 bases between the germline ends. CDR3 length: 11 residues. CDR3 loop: CSVLLTTEAFF. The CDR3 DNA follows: TGCAGTGTTCTATTGACCACTGAAGCTTTCTTT.

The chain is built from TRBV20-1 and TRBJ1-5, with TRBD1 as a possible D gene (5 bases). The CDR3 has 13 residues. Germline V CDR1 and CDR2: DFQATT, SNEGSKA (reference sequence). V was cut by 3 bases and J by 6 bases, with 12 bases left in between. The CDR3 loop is CSARTGEGQPQHF. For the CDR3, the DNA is TGCAGTGCTAGGACGGGGGAGGGTCAGCCCCAGCATTTT.

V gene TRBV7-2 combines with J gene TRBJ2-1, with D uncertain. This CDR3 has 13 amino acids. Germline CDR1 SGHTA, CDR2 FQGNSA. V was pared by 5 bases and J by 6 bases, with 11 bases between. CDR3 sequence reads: CASSPQRRNEQFF. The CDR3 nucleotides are TGTGCCAGCAGCCCCCAAAGGCGCAATGAGCAGTTCTTC.

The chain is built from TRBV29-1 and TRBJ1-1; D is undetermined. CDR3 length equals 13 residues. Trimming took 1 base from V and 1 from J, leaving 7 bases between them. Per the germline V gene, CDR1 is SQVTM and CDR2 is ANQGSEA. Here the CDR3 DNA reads TGCAGCGTTGAAGGCGTGGAGAACACTGAAGCTTTCTTT. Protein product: CSVEGVENTEAFF.

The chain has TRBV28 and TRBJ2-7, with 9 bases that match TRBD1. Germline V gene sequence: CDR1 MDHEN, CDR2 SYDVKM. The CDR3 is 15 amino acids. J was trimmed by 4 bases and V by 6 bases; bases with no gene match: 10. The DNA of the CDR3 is TGTGCCAGCAGCTCCGGACAGGGGACTAAGTACGAGCAGTACTTC. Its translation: CASSSGQGTKYEQYF. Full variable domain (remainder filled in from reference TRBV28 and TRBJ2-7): DVKVTQSSRYLVKRTGEKVFLECVQDMDHENMFWYRQDPGLGLRLIYFSYDVKMKEKGDIPEGYSVSREKKERFSLILESASTNQTSMYLCASSSGQGTKYEQYFGPGTRLTVT.

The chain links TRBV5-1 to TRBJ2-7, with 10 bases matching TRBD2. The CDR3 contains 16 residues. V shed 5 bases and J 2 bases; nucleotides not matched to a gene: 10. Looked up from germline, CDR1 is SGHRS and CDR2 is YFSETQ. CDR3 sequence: CASRGLLAGDTYEQYF. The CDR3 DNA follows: TGCGCCAGCAGGGGGCTTCTAGCGGGGGATACCTACGAGCAGTACTTC.

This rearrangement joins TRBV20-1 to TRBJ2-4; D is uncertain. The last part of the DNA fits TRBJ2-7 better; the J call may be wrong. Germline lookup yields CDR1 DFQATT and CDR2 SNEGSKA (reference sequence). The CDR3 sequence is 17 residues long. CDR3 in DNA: TGCAGTGCCCGCCGGTCCCCCTCTCAGACCGAGACCTACGAGCAGTACTTC. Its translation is CSARRSPSQTETYEQYF.

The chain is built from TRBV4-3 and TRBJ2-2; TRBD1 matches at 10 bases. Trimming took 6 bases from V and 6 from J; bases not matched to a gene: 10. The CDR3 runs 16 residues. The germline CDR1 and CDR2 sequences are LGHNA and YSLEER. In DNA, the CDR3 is TGCGCCAGCAGACCCCTGACAGGGGGCAGTGCCGGGGAGCTGTTTTTT. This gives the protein CASRPLTGGSAGELFF.

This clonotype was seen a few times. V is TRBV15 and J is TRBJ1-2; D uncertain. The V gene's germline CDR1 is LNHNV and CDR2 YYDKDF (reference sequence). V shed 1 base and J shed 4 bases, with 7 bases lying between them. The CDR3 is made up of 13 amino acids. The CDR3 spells CATSRATFYGYTF. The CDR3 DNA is TGTGCCACCAGCAGAGCTACCTTCTATGGCTACACCTTC.

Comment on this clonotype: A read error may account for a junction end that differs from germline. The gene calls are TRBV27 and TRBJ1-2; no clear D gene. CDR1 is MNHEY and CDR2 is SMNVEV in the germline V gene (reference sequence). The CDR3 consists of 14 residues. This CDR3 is CASGLEGPYYGYTF. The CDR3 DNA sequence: TGTGCCAGCGGTTTGGAAGGGCCTTACTATGGCTACACCTTC.

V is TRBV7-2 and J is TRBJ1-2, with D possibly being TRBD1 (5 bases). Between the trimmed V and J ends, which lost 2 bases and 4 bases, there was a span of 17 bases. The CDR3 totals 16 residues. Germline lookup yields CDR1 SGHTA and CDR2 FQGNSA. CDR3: CASSLFHGGSGYGYTF. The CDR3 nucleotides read TGTGCCAGCAGCTTATTTCACGGGGGATCGGGCTATGGCTACACCTTC.

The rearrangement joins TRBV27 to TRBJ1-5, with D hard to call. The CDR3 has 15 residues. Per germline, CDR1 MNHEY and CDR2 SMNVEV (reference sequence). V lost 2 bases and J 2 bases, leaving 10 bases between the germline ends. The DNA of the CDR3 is TGTGCCAGCAGTTTAGTAGGGTGGGGCAATCAGCCCCAGCATTTT. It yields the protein CASSLVGWGNQPQHF.